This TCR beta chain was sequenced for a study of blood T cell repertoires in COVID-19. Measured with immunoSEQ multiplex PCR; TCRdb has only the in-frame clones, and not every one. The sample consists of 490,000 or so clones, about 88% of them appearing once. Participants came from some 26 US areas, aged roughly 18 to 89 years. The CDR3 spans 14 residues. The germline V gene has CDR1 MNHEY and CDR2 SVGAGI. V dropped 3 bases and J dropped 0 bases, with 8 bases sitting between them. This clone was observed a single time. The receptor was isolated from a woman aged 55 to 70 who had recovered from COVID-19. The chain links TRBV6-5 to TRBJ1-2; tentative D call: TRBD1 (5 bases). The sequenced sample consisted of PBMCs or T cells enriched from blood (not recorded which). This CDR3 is CASSYAGANYGYTF. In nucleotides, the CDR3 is TGTGCCAGCAGTTATGCGGGGGCTAACTATGGCTACACCTTC.